The sequence of this T cell receptor beta chain was determined in a study of T cells in Graves' hyperthyroidism and ophthalmopathy. Amplification of TCR beta CDR3 regions used RNA as the template. Initially, a first-round RT-PCR of the TCR CDR3 employed the HTBI primer set. TCRdb processed the multiplex PCR reads anew with MiXCR; each CDR3 protein has one entry. This sample has around 500,000 distinct CDR3 sequences, with approximately 22% found just once. This clonotype showed up just once. The junction does not match germline at one end; this may be a read error. Sequences were obtained from blood. This TCR was recovered from a woman in her sixties or seventies with Graves' ophthalmopathy.

CDR3 in DNA: TGCAGTACTAGACAGGGGTACAATGAGCAGTTCTTC. Its translation is CSTRQGYNEQFF. The gene calls are TRBV20-1 and TRBJ2-1; TRBD1 aligns across 8 bases. The CDR3 contains 12 residues. The V gene's germline CDR1 is DFQATT and CDR2 SNEGSKA (reference sequence).